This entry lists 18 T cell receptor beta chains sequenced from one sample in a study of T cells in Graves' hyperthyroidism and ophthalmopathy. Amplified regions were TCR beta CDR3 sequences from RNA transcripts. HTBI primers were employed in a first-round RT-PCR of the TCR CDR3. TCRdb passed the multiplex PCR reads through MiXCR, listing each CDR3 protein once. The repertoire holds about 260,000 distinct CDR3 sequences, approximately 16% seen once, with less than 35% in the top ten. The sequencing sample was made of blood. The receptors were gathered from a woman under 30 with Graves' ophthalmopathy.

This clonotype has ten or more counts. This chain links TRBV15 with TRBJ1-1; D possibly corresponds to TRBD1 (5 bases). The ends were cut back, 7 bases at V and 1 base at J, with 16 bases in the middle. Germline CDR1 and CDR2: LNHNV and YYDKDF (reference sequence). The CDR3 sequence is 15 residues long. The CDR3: CATTQGGLSNTEAFF. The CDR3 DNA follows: TGTGCCACCACCCAGGGAGGGCTCTCGAACACTGAAGCTTTCTTT. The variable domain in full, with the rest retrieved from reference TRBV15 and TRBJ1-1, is DAMVIQNPRYQVTQFGKPVTLSCSQTLNHNVMYWYQQKSSQAPKLLFHYYDKDFNNEADTPDNFQSRRPNTSFCFLDIRSPGLGDTAMYLCATTQGGLSNTEAFFGQGTRLTVV.

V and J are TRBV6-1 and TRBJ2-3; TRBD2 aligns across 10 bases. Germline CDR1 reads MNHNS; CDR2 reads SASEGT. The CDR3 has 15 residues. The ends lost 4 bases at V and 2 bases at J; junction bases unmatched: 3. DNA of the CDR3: TGTGCCAGCAGTGGACTAGCGGGCACCACAGATACGCAGTATTTT. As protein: CASSGLAGTTDTQYF.

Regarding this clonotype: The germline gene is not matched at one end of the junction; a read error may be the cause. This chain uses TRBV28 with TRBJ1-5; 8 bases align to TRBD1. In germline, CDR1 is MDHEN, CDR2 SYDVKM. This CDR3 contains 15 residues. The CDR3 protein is CASSFSTGGNQPQQF. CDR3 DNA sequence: TGTGCCAGCAGTTTTTCTACAGGGGGAAATCAGCCCCAGCAATTT.

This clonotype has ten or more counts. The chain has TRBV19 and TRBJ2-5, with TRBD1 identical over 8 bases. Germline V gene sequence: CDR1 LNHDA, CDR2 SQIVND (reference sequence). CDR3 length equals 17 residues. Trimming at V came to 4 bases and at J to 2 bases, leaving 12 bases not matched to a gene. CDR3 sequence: CASSKGQGLWVQETQYF. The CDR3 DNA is TGTGCCAGTAGTAAAGGACAGGGATTGTGGGTTCAAGAGACCCAGTACTTC. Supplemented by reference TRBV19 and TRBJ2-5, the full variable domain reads DGGITQSPKYLFRKEGQNVTLSCEQNLNHDAMYWYRQDPGQGLRLIYYSQIVNDFQKGDIAEGYSVSREKKESFPLTVTSAQKNPTAFYLCASSKGQGLWVQETQYFGPGTRLLVL.

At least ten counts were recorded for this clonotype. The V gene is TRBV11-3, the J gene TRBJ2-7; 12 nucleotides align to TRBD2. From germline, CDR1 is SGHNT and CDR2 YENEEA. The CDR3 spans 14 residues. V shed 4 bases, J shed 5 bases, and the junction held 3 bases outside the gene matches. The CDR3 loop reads CASSYGLAGHEQYF. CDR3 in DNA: TGTGCCAGCAGCTATGGACTAGCGGGGCACGAGCAGTACTTC.

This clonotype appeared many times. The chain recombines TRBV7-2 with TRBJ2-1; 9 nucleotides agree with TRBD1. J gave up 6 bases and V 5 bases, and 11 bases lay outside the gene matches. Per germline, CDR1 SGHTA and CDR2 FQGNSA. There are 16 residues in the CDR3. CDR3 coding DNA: TGTGCCAGCAGCCGACCTGGGACAGGGTATCCCAATGAGCAGTTCTTC. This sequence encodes CASSRPGTGYPNEQFF.

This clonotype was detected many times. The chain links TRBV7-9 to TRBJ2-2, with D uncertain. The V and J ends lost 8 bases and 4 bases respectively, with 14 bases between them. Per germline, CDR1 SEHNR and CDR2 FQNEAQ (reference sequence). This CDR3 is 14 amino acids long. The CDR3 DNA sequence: TGTGCCAGCGCTACCTACATGGGCACCGGGGAGCTGTTTTTT. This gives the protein CASATYMGTGELFF. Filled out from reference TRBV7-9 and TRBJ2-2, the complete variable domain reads DTGVSQNPRHKITKRGQNVTFRCDPISEHNRLYWYRQTLGQGPEFLTYFQNEAQLEKSRLLSDRFSAERPKGSFSTLEIQRTEQGDSAMYLCASATYMGTGELFFGEGSRLTVL.

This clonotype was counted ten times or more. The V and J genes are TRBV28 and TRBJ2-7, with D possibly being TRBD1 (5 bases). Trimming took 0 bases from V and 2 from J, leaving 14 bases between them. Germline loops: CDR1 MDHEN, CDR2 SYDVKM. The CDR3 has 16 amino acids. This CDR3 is CASSLWSRGAPYEQYF. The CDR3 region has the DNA TGTGCCAGCAGTTTATGGAGCCGTGGGGCGCCCTACGAGCAGTACTTC.

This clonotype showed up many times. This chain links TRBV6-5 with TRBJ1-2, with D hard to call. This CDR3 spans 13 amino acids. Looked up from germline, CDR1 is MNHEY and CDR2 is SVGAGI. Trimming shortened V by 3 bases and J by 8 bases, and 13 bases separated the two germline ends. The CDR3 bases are TGTGCCAGCAGTTATCTCCCTCGGGTCGGCTACACCTTC. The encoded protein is CASSYLPRVGYTF.

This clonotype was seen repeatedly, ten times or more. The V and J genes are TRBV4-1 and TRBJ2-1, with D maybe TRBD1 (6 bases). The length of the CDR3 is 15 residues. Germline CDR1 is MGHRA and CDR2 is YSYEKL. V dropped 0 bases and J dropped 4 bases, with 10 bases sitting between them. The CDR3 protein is CASSQDPGQYNEQFF. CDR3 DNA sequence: TGCGCCAGCAGCCAAGATCCCGGACAGTACAATGAGCAGTTCTTC.

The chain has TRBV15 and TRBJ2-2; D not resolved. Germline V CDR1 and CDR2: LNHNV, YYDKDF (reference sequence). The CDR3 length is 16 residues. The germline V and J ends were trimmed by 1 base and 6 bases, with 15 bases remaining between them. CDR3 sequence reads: CATSRAGSGAAGELFF. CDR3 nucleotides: TGTGCCACCAGCAGAGCGGGTTCGGGTGCGGCCGGGGAGCTGTTTTTT.

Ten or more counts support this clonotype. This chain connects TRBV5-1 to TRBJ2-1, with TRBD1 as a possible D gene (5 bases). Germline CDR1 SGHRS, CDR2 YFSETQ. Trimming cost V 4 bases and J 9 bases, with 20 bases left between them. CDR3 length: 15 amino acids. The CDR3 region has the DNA TGCGCCAGCAGCCCCGGACGGACAATGGGCAGTGAGCAGTTCTTC. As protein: CASSPGRTMGSEQFF.

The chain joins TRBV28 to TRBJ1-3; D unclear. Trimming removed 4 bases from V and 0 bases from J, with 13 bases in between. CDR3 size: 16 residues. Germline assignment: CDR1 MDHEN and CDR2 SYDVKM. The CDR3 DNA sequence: TGTGCCAGCAGTTCGGCAGAGACATACTCTGGAAACACCATATATTTT. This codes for CASSSAETYSGNTIYF.

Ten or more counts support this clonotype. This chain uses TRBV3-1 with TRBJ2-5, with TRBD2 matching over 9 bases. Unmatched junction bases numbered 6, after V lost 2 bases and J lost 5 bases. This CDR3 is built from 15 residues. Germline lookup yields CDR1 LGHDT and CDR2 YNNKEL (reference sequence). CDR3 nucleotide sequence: TGTGCCAGCAGCCAATATAGCGGGGGAAGGGAGACCCAGTACTTC. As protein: CASSQYSGGRETQYF.

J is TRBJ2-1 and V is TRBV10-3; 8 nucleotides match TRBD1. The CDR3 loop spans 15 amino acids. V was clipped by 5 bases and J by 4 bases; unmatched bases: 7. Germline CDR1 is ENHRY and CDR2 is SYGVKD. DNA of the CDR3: TGTGCCATCAGTCTACAGGGGGGCGAATACAATGAGCAGTTCTTC. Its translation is CAISLQGGEYNEQFF.

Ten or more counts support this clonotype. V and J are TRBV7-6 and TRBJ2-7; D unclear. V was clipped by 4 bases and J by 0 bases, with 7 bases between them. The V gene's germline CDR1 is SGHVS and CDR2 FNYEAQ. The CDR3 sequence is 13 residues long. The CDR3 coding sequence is TGTGCCAGCAGCTCAACACACTCCTACGAGCAGTACTTC. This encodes CASSSTHSYEQYF.

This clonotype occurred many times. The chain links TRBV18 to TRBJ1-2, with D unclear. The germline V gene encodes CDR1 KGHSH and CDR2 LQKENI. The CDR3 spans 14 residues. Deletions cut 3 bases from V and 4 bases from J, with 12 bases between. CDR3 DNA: TGTGCCAGCTCACCCCAAACAGTGGGCTATGGCTACACCTTC. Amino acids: CASSPQTVGYGYTF. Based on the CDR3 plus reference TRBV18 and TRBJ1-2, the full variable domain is NAGVMQNPRHLVRRRGQEARLRCSPMKGHSHVYWYRQLPEEGLKFMVYLQKENIIDESGMPKERFSAEFPKEGPSILRIQQVVRGDSAAYFCASSPQTVGYGYTFGSGTRLTVV.

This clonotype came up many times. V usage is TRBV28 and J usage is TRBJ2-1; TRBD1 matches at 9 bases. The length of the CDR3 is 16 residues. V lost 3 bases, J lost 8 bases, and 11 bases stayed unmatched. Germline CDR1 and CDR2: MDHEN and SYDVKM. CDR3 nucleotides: TGTGCCAGCAGTTTTCTCATGACAGGGGGTTCCGATGAGCAGTTCTTC. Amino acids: CASSFLMTGGSDEQFF.